The 24 T cell receptor beta chains given below trace back to one sample, sequenced in a study of TIL therapy for anti-PD-1-resistant metastatic lung cancer. The time point denotes: pre-treatment sample, taken before nivolumab and TIL therapy. Pleural nodules or supraclavicular lymph nodes made up most of the excised metastases sampled. The libraries were made with immunoSEQ v3. The data were produced by immunoSEQ multiplex PCR, yet TCRdb's version contains in-frame clones alone and is incomplete. This sample carries around 100,000 clones, around three fifths of them seen once, and the ten largest clones take approximately 11%. This specimen consisted of tumor tissue, obtained at baseline. The receptors stem from a person aged 30 to 80 with non-small cell lung cancer.

This clone was seen a handful of times. This chain uses TRBV24-1 with TRBJ2-2, with D unclear. This CDR3 has 13 amino acids. Germline assignment: CDR1 KGHDR and CDR2 SFDVKD. V was trimmed by 7 bases and J by 6 bases, leaving 11 bases between them. CDR3 sequence: CATSALISGELFF. The CDR3 DNA reads as TGTGCCACCAGCGCTCTAATCTCCGGGGAGCTGTTTTTT.

This chain links TRBV29-1 with TRBJ1-3, with D uncertain. Germline CDR1 and CDR2: SQVTM and ANQGSEA. The CDR3 is 14 amino acids. V dropped 5 bases and J dropped 0 bases, with 11 bases sitting between them. Here the CDR3 reads CSVSDGSSGNTIYF. The CDR3 nucleotides are TGCAGCGTTTCCGACGGCAGCTCTGGAAACACCATATATTTT.

This chain links TRBV6-5 with TRBJ1-5; D uncertain. Per germline, CDR1 MNHEY and CDR2 SVGAGI. CDR3 length equals 14 residues. V dropped 6 bases and J dropped 5 bases, with 14 bases sitting between them. The DNA of the CDR3 is TGTGCCAGCAGCCCGACTAGGGCAGATCAGCCCCAGCATTTT. It specifies CASSPTRADQPQHF.

Points on this clone: Within the sample, other DNA sequences also encode this same CDR3. CDR3 DNA sequence: TGTGCCAGCAGTTTGAGACAGGGGTCCTACGAGCAGTACTTC. It encodes CASSLRQGSYEQYF. This rearrangement joins TRBV6-5 to TRBJ2-7, with 8 bases aligning to TRBD1. CDR3 size: 14 residues. Germline CDR1 MNHEY, CDR2 SVGAGI. The V segment lost 4 bases and the J segment 1 base; nucleotides outside the gene matches: 3.

V and J are TRBV28 and TRBJ1-5, with 9 bases aligning to TRBD1. Germline-derived CDR1 and CDR2 are MDHEN and SYDVKM. J gave up 14 bases and V 8 bases, and 13 bases lay outside the gene matches. This CDR3 comprises 13 residues. This CDR3 is CASGYRGLDLKHF. The CDR3 DNA reads as TGTGCCAGCGGGTACAGGGGGCTAGATTTGAAGCATTTT.

This clone has a handful of counts. This chain links TRBV7-6 with TRBJ1-2; TRBD1 is a possible D gene (5 bases). The CDR3 is 14 amino acids. The germline gives CDR1 SGHVS, CDR2 FNYEAQ. The V and J ends lost 0 bases and 9 bases respectively, with 14 bases between them. The CDR3: CASSLAPGARSYTF. DNA for the CDR3: TGTGCCAGCAGCTTAGCCCCCGGGGCAAGAAGCTACACCTTC.

This clone was seen a few times. The chain joins TRBV5-1 to TRBJ2-7, with 9 bases that match TRBD1. The CDR3 covers 13 residues. From germline, CDR1 is SGHRS and CDR2 YFSETQ. V lost 2 bases, J lost 4 bases, and 1 base stayed unmatched. CDR3 DNA sequence: TGCGCCAGCAGCTTAGGGACAGGGTACGAGCAGTACTTC. Protein: CASSLGTGYEQYF. Supplemented by reference TRBV5-1 and TRBJ2-7, the full variable domain reads KAGVTQTPRYLIKTRGQQVTLSCSPISGHRSVSWYQQTPGQGLQFLFEYFSETQRNKGNFPGRFSGRQFSNSRSEMNVSTLELGDSALYLCASSLGTGYEQYFGPGTRLTVT.

The chain is built from TRBV20-1 and TRBJ2-7; D not certain. Germline loops: CDR1 DFQATT, CDR2 SNEGSKA (reference sequence). The CDR3 extends over 11 amino acids. The germline V and J ends were trimmed by 1 base and 7 bases, with 8 bases remaining between them. The CDR3 region is CSARGLVEQYF. The CDR3, as DNA: TGCAGTGCTAGAGGTTTGGTGGAGCAGTACTTC.

This clone was recorded a few times. The gene calls are TRBV7-9 and TRBJ2-2, with a possible D match to TRBD1 (6 bases). V lost 3 bases to trimming and J lost 4 bases, with 15 bases between them. The CDR3 length is 16 residues. Germline V gene data show CDR1 as SEHNR and CDR2 as FQNEAQ (reference sequence). CDR3 amino acids: CASSFPRTESTGELFF. The DNA for the CDR3 is TGTGCCAGCAGCTTCCCTCGGACAGAGAGCACCGGGGAGCTGTTTTTT.

The V gene is TRBV15, the J gene TRBJ2-7; D perhaps matches TRBD1 (5 bases). The germline V gene has CDR1 LNHNV and CDR2 YYDKDF (reference sequence). The CDR3 consists of 14 residues. Trimming cost V 5 bases and J 2 bases, with 13 bases left between them. The DNA for the CDR3 is TGTGCCACCAGCGGAAGTACAGGTCCCTACGAGCAGTACTTC. Translated, it gives CATSGSTGPYEQYF.

This chain joins TRBV7-2 and TRBJ1-1, with D perhaps matching TRBD1 (6 bases). Per the germline V gene, CDR1 is SGHTA and CDR2 is FQGNSA. With 1 base removed from V and 11 bases from J, the gap between germline ends came to 17 bases. The CDR3 has 14 amino acids. The CDR3 loop is CASSLGSGADGAFF. The CDR3 region has the DNA TGTGCCAGCAGCTTAGGGTCGGGGGCCGACGGGGCTTTCTTT. Full variable domain (outside the CDR3, taken from reference TRBV7-2 and TRBJ1-1): GAGVSQSPSNKVTEKGKDVELRCDPISGHTALYWYRQSLGQGLEFLIYFQGNSAPDKSGLPSDRFSAERTGGSVSTLTIQRTQQEDSAVYLCASSLGSGADGAFFGQGTRLTVV.

This chain joins TRBV6-2 or TRBV6-3 and TRBJ1-6; 8 positions match TRBD1. This CDR3 has 17 residues. After removal of 0 bases from V and 7 bases from J, the junction contained 8 bases not matched to a gene. CDR1 MNHEY and CDR2 SVGEGT come from the germline V gene. The DNA of the CDR3 is TGTGCCAGCAGTTACTCGATGGGCGACAGGGGCAATTCACCCCTCCACTTT. It translates to CASSYSMGDRGNSPLHF.

In its sample, this clone was seen a few times. V gene TRBV13 combines with J gene TRBJ2-7; D may be TRBD1 (5 bases). Germline V lookup: CDR1 PRHDT, CDR2 FYEKMQ (reference sequence). CDR3 length: 14 residues. The V end lost 4 bases, the J end lost 3 bases, and 13 bases lay between the germline ends. Here the CDR3 DNA reads TGTGCCAGCAGCTGGCAGGGAAGTAACTACGAGCAGTACTTC. This sequence encodes CASSWQGSNYEQYF.

J is TRBJ2-3 and V is TRBV7-9; 11 nucleotides align to TRBD2. Germline values: CDR1 SEHNR, CDR2 FQNEAQ (reference sequence). With 3 bases clipped from V and 6 bases from J, the junction kept 8 bases outside the gene matches. The CDR3 extends over 16 amino acids. CDR3 coding DNA: TGTGCCAGCAGCTTCACTAGCGGGGGAATGGTTGATACGCAGTATTTT. This encodes CASSFTSGGMVDTQYF. The full variable domain, its missing parts supplied by reference TRBV7-9 and TRBJ2-3, is DTGVSQNPRHKITKRGQNVTFRCDPISEHNRLYWYRQTLGQGPEFLTYFQNEAQLEKSRLLSDRFSAERPKGSFSTLEIQRTEQGDSAMYLCASSFTSGGMVDTQYFGPGTRLTVL.

The chain carries TRBV19 and TRBJ1-2; D perhaps matches TRBD1 (5 bases). The CDR3 sequence is 15 residues long. CDR1 is LNHDA, CDR2 SQIVND, per germline (reference sequence). V lost 7 bases and J lost 4, with 19 bases in between. The CDR3 protein is CASILSGGAGYGYTF. For the CDR3, the DNA is TGTGCCAGTATCTTGTCGGGGGGTGCAGGCTATGGCTACACCTTC.

This sequence joins TRBV10-3 and TRBJ1-5; D not resolved. Trimming took 4 bases from V and 9 from J, leaving 13 bases between them. The CDR3 is 13 residues long. CDR1 is ENHRY and CDR2 is SYGVKD in the germline V gene. DNA of the CDR3: TGTGCCATCAGTGTGGACGCCGGGTCGCCCCAGCATTTT. Protein sequence: CAISVDAGSPQHF.

This chain uses TRBV7-2 with TRBJ2-7, with a weak D call TRBD2 (5 bases). From germline, CDR1 is SGHTA and CDR2 FQGNSA. Trimming shortened V by 3 bases and J by 3 bases, and 12 bases separated the two germline ends. This CDR3 has 14 residues. The CDR3 nucleotides read TGTGCCAGCAGCTTTGCCGGGGTCGACTACGAGCAGTACTTC. Translating it yields CASSFAGVDYEQYF.

The chain uses TRBV30 and TRBJ1-5; TRBD1 matches at 8 bases. CDR1 and CDR2 from the germline V gene are GTSNPN and SVGIG (reference sequence). V lost 2 bases and J lost 7; bases outside the gene matches: 7. This CDR3 spans 14 amino acids. CDR3 bases: TGTGCCTGGAGTACAACAGGGGGGGAGCAGCCCCAGCATTTT. It specifies CAWSTTGGEQPQHF.

The chain couples TRBV19 to TRBJ2-3; 8 positions agree with TRBD2. V lost 5 bases, J lost 0 bases, and 4 bases stayed unmatched. CDR1 and CDR2 from the germline V gene are LNHDA and SQIVND (reference sequence). This CDR3 comprises 15 residues. CDR3 nucleotide sequence: TGTGCCAGTAGTGGACTAGCAACTAGCACAGATACGCAGTATTTT. Translated: CASSGLATSTDTQYF.

This chain joins TRBV6-2 or TRBV6-3 and TRBJ2-7; tentatively, D is TRBD2 (6 bases). The V gene's germline CDR1 is MNHEY and CDR2 SVGEGT. The CDR3 is 14 amino acids. V lost 4 bases and J 0 bases, leaving 10 bases between the germline ends. For the CDR3, the DNA is TGTGCCAGCAGTTCTCGGGGGACCTCCTACGAGCAGTACTTC. Its translation: CASSSRGTSYEQYF.

V gene TRBV5-1 combines with J gene TRBJ2-7; 9 nucleotides match TRBD2. The V and J ends lost 5 bases and 4 bases, in that order; junction bases with no gene match: 10. From germline, CDR1 is SGHRS and CDR2 YFSETQ. The CDR3 has 15 residues. CDR3 sequence reads: CASRRDSGGTYEQYF. The CDR3 DNA follows: TGCGCCAGCAGGCGGGATAGCGGGGGAACGTACGAGCAGTACTTC.

J is TRBJ2-1 and V is TRBV7-2; TRBD2 matches 11 bases. This CDR3 has 17 amino acids. The germline gives CDR1 SGHTA, CDR2 FQGNSA. The V segment lost 2 bases and the J segment 4 bases; nucleotides outside the gene matches: 7. CDR3 in amino acids: CASSLPTGTSGYNEQFF. The CDR3 DNA is TGTGCCAGCAGCTTACCTACTGGGACTAGCGGTTACAATGAGCAGTTCTTC.

This clone was seen just once. The chain employs TRBV6-5 and TRBJ2-1, with TRBD2 matching over 12 bases. CDR3 size: 15 residues. J gave up 6 bases and V 6 bases, and 6 bases lay outside the gene matches. In germline, CDR1 is MNHEY, CDR2 SVGAGI. CDR3 coding DNA: TGTGCCAGCAGCGGACTAGCGGGATCGATCAATGAGCAGTTCTTC. It encodes CASSGLAGSINEQFF.

In this sample, this clone turned up once. V usage is TRBV7-6 and J usage is TRBJ2-1; D possibly uses TRBD1 or TRBD2 (6 bases each). V lost 2 bases to trimming and J lost 2 bases, with 13 bases between them. Germline V gives CDR1 SGHVS, CDR2 FNYEAQ. The CDR3 loop spans 16 amino acids. CDR3 coding DNA: TGTGCCAGCAGCTTATTGCGGGACATAGCCTACAATGAGCAGTTCTTC. Translating it yields CASSLLRDIAYNEQFF.